These T cell receptor gamma chains were read from a single sample in a study of intestinal T cells in coeliac disease. TCRdb re-processed the multiplex PCR reads using CATT. This table has approximately 920 gamma-chain clones, roughly 52% appearing once. Sequencing used a duodenal biopsy. The receptors derive from a human donor with celiac disease. Both conserved end residues are part of each CDR3. Clone size is shown for a subset of rows, as once, few, many or a class of expanded clone.

v_gene,abundance,j_gene,CDR3aa,CDR3nt
TRGV10,.,TRGJP1,CAAWCFKIF,TGTGCTGCGTGGTGTTTCAAGATATTT
TRGV5,.,TRGJ1/TRGJ2,CATLGQAPDYYKKLF,TGTGCCACCTTGGGACAGGCGCCTGATTATTATAAGAAACTCTTT
TRGV9,large,TRGJ1/TRGJ2,CALWGGAAHDKKLF,TGTGCCTTGTGGGGGGGGGCCGCCCATGATAAGAAACTCTTT
TRGV10,large,TRGJ1/TRGJ2,CAAWEGKLF,TGTGCTGCGTGGGAGGGGAAACTCTTT
TRGV9,.,TRGJ1/TRGJ2,CAFVPPSCFIIYKKLF,TGTGCCTTTGTCCCTCCCTCATGTTTCATTATTTATAAGAAACTCTTT
TRGV8,large,TRGJ1/TRGJ2,CATWIYYKKLF,TGTGCCACCTGGATTTATTATAAGAAACTCTTT
TRGV8,once,TRGJ1/TRGJ2,CATWGWGDYKKLF,TGTGCCACCTGGGGATGGGGGGACTATAAGAAACTCTTT
TRGV2,.,TRGJP2,CATWDGPVSSDWIKTF,TGTGCCACCTGGGACGGGCCCGTAAGTAGTGATTGGATCAAGACGTTT
TRGV8,.,TRGJ1/TRGJ2,CATWDRRGTGGKLF,TGTGCCACCTGGGACAGAAGGGGGACCGGGGGGAAACTCTTT
TRGV2,.,TRGJP2,CATGTTGRSSDWIKTF,TGTGCCACTGGGACGACGGGAAGGAGTAGTGATTGGATCAAGACGTTT
TRGV5,few,TRGJ1/TRGJ2,CATWDMRGRKKLF,TGTGCTACCTGGGACATGAGGGGGCGTAAGAAACTCTTT
TRGV2,large,TRGJP2,CATWDGPGNSSDWIKTF,TGTGCCACCTGGGACGGGCCGGGCAATAGTAGTGATTGGATCAAGACGTTT
TRGV3,large,TRGJ1/TRGJ2,CATWDRRYKKLF,TGTGCCACCTGGGACAGGCGATATAAGAAACTCTTT